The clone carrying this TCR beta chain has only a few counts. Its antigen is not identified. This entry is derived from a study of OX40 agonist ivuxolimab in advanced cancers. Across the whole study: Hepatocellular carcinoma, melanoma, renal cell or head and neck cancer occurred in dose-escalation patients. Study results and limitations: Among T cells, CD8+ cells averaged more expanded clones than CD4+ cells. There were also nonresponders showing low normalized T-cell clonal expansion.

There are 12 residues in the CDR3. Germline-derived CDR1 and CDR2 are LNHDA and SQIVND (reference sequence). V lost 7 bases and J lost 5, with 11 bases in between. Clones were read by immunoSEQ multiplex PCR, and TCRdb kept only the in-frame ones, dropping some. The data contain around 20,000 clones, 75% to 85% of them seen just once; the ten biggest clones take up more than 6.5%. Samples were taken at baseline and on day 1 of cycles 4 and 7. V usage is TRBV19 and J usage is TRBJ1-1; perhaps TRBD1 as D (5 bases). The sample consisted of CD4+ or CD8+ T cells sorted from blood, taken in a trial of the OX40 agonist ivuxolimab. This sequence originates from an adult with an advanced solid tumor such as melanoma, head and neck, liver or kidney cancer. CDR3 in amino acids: CASTIGGTEAFF. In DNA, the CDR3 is TGTGCCAGTACCATCGGGGGGACTGAAGCTTTCTTT.